The present entry profiles one TCR beta chain with its context. This receptor's antigen is unknown. One base away there is no much larger clone; base qualities are not given. This sample was included in a study of blood T cell repertoires in COVID-19 (dated by TCRdb to the early 2020s). The study in broad terms: Collaborator samples came from the United States, Italy and Spain and covered acute and convalescent phases of COVID-19. Where available, HLA class I and class II types were taken from metadata supplied by the sample provider and were not determined by assay-based typing. A freely available public database, intended as a resource for researchers studying the immune response to SARS-CoV-2, is where the repertoires were released. Deeply sampled blood TCRbeta repertoires from subjects exposed to, actively infected with, or recovered from COVID-19 were included in the dataset. A de-identified subject ID, COVID-19 status, age in years and sex were almost always included in the sample metadata. The samples were drawn from two sources: the first 160 participants of the ongoing ImmuneRACE study, and 1,000 to 1,500 subjects contributed by 6 global collaborators. The prospective study material was composed of cDNA or gDNA derived from T cells, B-cell-depleted T cells, or PBMCs. Study-wide conclusions, independent of this receptor: How much clinical and demographic metadata was included differed by source and by participant, and the metadata was provided uncurated.

TCRbeta CDR3 regions were amplified from genomic DNA by means of the immunoSEQ Assay, a bias-controlled multiplex PCR. From the authors' description of their analysis: The number of nucleated cells in each sample was estimated from the amplification of reference gene primers within the assay. Sequence reads were collapsed and filtered to measure the absolute abundance of every unique TCRbeta CDR3 rearrangement. For each sample, productive Simpson clonality was calculated as the square root of Simpson's diversity index over productive rearrangements. TCRdb's version of the immuneACCESS table is confined to in-frame rearrangements and falls short of the full clone set. An unresolved V gene accounts for under half of the shortfall where checked; the remainder is of unknown origin. The D gene and trimming were derived from the DNA, and the V and J assignments and clone size from that table. The sample profile shows over 30,000 clones; 81% of them were found once. The ten largest account for approximately 32% of the sample.

Whole blood was collected in K2EDTA tubes by collaborating institutions according to the institutions' own protocols. For TCRbeta analysis, collaborators shipped samples in one of three forms: frozen whole blood, isolated PBMCs, or DNA extracted from either of those sample types. The CDR3 runs 15 residues from the cysteine to the phenylalanine. Only CDR3 DNA is held: 45 bases, read in frame from base 1. CDR1 and CDR2 are read off the germline V gene as LGHNT and FRNRAP. V loses 6 bases at its end and J loses 5 bases; junction bases beyond the gene matches: 11. The V and J genes are TRBV12-5 and TRBJ1-2; 8 bases in the middle match TRBD1. This TCR was recovered from a man at least 80 years old with active or convalescent COVID-19. Sequencing used peripheral blood. The CDR3 has the sequence CASGQPGQGAYGYTF. The DNA reads TGTGCTAGTGGCCAACCAGGACAGGGAGCGTATGGCTACACCTTC.